Shown below are 32 T cell receptor beta chains from a single sample sequenced in a study of cytomegalovirus exposure and HLA in healthy donors. Vbeta (60) and Jbeta (13) primers were used in the PCR. Repertoires were generated with immunoSEQ multiplex PCR, while TCRdb's copy carries only in-frame clones and drops some. In the table there are roughly 100,000 clones, approximately 80% of which are singletons. Sequenced material: PBMCs. The receptors stem from a male donor in good health and CMV-seropositive.

This clone was seen only once. This chain links TRBV7-2 with TRBJ1-2; no reliable D call. The CDR3 has 14 amino acids. CDR1 is SGHTA and CDR2 is FQGNSA in the germline V gene. The germline V and J ends were trimmed by 7 bases and 6 bases, with 18 bases remaining between them. Here the CDR3 reads CASTRRGRRDGYTF. CDR3 DNA sequence: TGTGCCAGCACCAGACGAGGGCGAAGGGATGGCTACACCTTC.

The rearrangement links TRBV19 to TRBJ2-2; 14 positions match TRBD2. This CDR3 is 19 amino acids long. The germline gives CDR1 LNHDA, CDR2 SQIVND (reference sequence). V lost 4 bases to trimming and J lost 6 bases; unmatched junction nucleotides: 13. The DNA of the CDR3 is TGTGCCAGTAGTACGCGGCTCGGGACTAGCGGGAGCTCGCCCGGGGAGCTGTTTTTT. Translated, it gives CASSTRLGTSGSSPGELFF. Full variable domain (remainder filled in from reference TRBV19 and TRBJ2-2): DGGITQSPKYLFRKEGQNVTLSCEQNLNHDAMYWYRQDPGQGLRLIYYSQIVNDFQKGDIAEGYSVSREKKESFPLTVTSAQKNPTAFYLCASSTRLGTSGSSPGELFFGEGSRLTVL.

The sample holds a few counts of this clone. The V and J genes are TRBV7-9 and TRBJ1-1; D gene ambiguous. V was shortened by 3 bases and J by 3 bases, with 8 bases between the two germline ends. Germline assignment: CDR1 SEHNR and CDR2 FQNEAQ (reference sequence). The CDR3 totals 13 residues. Here the CDR3 DNA reads TGTGCCAGCAGCTTCCAGCGGGACACTGAAGCTTTCTTT. Translated, it gives CASSFQRDTEAFF.

The chain joins TRBV7-2 to TRBJ2-7, with 12 nucleotides matching TRBD1. The V gene's germline CDR1 is SGHTA and CDR2 FQGNSA. The CDR3 is made up of 15 amino acids. V shed 5 bases and J 4 bases; nucleotides not matched to a gene: 6. The CDR3 DNA is TGTGCCAGCAGCCCCCGGGACAGGGGGCTATACGAGCAGTACTTC. It translates to CASSPRDRGLYEQYF.

This rearrangement joins TRBV7-9 to TRBJ1-1, with TRBD1 as a possible D gene (5 bases). V dropped 10 bases and J dropped 2 bases, with 8 bases sitting between them. This CDR3 is built from 11 residues. The germline V gene has CDR1 SEHNR and CDR2 FQNEAQ (reference sequence). This CDR3 is CATGINTEAFF. CDR3 bases: TGTGCCACAGGGATTAACACTGAAGCTTTCTTT. The variable domain in full, completed from reference TRBV7-9 and TRBJ1-1, reads DTGVSQNPRHKITKRGQNVTFRCDPISEHNRLYWYRQTLGQGPEFLTYFQNEAQLEKSRLLSDRFSAERPKGSFSTLEIQRTEQGDSAMYLCATGINTEAFFGQGTRLTVV.

CDR3 bases: TGTGCCAGCAGTGTAGACAGGGTCATTGGAAACACCATATATTTT. This sequence encodes CASSVDRVIGNTIYF. The chain couples TRBV2 to TRBJ1-3; the match to TRBD1 covers 7 bases. CDR3 size: 15 residues. Germline CDR1 reads SNHLY; CDR2 reads FYNNEI. Trimming removed 4 bases from V and 3 bases from J; junction bases left unmatched: 6.

CDR3 amino acids: CASIRGGSYGQPQHF. The CDR3 coding sequence is TGTGCCAGCATCCGGGGAGGGTCCTATGGTCAGCCCCAGCATTTT. The V call is TRBV28, the J call TRBJ1-5, with D uncertain. In germline, CDR1 is MDHEN, CDR2 SYDVKM. This CDR3 region has 15 residues. V gave up 7 bases and J gave up 6 bases, with 19 bases separating them.

The chain combines TRBV11-2 with TRBJ2-2; 10 bases align to TRBD2. The V segment lost 3 bases and the J segment 6 bases; nucleotides outside the gene matches: 7. Germline assignment: CDR1 SGHAT and CDR2 FQNNGV. The CDR3 contains 16 residues. The CDR3 sequence is CASSLFSGRAAGELFF. The CDR3 nucleotides are TGTGCCAGCAGCTTGTTCAGCGGGAGGGCCGCCGGGGAGCTGTTTTTT.

The rearrangement uses TRBV28 and TRBJ1-5; 10 bases agree with TRBD1. CDR3 size: 17 residues. V lost 7 bases to trimming and J lost 3 bases; unmatched junction nucleotides: 12. Per the germline V gene, CDR1 is MDHEN and CDR2 is SYDVKM. For the CDR3, the DNA is TGTGCCAGCAAAACGGGACAGGGGTTGGCTAACAATCAGCCCCAGCATTTT. Protein: CASKTGQGLANNQPQHF.

This clone has only one observation. One end of the junction varies from germline; a read error may be responsible. The chain is built from TRBV7-9 and TRBJ2-7, with D perhaps TRBD1 (5 bases). CDR3 size: 12 residues. Germline CDR1 is SEHNR and CDR2 is FQNEAQ (reference sequence). CDR3 amino acids: CASSPLAGIKHF. The CDR3, as DNA: TGTGCCAGCAGCCCCTTGGCAGGGATAAAGCACTTC.

This CDR3 is CASSPRTSGILGEQYF. CDR3 DNA sequence: TGTGCCAGCAGTCCCCGGACTAGCGGGATCCTGGGCGAGCAGTACTTC. The chain couples TRBV28 to TRBJ2-7; 12 nucleotides align to TRBD2. The trim removed 5 bases at V and 6 bases at J, leaving 11 bases unmatched. This CDR3 has 16 residues. Germline values: CDR1 MDHEN, CDR2 SYDVKM.

This chain links TRBV28 with TRBJ2-3, with TRBD2 identical over 12 bases. The CDR3 spans 15 residues. Germline CDR1 and CDR2: MDHEN and SYDVKM. Trimming took 4 bases from V and 4 from J; bases not matched to a gene: 3. The DNA for the CDR3 is TGTGCCAGCAGTTCGACTAGCGGGAGTTCAGATACGCAGTATTTT. It is translated as CASSSTSGSSDTQYF.

The rearrangement uses TRBV6-6 and TRBJ2-7; D uncertain. From germline, CDR1 is MNHNY and CDR2 SVGAGI (reference sequence). This CDR3 contains 13 residues. Between the trimmed V and J ends, which lost 6 bases and 4 bases, there was a span of 13 bases. CDR3 sequence reads: CASSTSTTYEQYF. The CDR3, as DNA: TGTGCCAGCAGCACCTCCACGACATACGAGCAGTACTTC.

V gene TRBV7-2 combines with J gene TRBJ2-1; TRBD2 might be the D (6 bases). This CDR3 spans 12 amino acids. Trimming took off 7 bases at V and 9 bases at J, with 13 bases between the two ends. Germline assignment: CDR1 SGHTA and CDR2 FQGNSA. CDR3 protein: CASTLSGVEQFF. The CDR3 region has the DNA TGTGCCAGCACCCTTAGCGGCGTTGAGCAGTTCTTC.

The chain combines TRBV19 with TRBJ2-2, with TRBD1 identical over 9 bases. Trimming removed 6 bases from V and 4 bases from J; junction bases left unmatched: 3. The V gene's germline CDR1 is LNHDA and CDR2 SQIVND (reference sequence). The CDR3 sequence is 14 residues long. The CDR3 reads CASRGTGSTGELFF. In nucleotides, the CDR3 is TGTGCCAGTAGGGGGACAGGGAGCACCGGGGAGCTGTTTTTT.

This chain uses TRBV10-3 with TRBJ1-4; D possibly corresponds to TRBD1 (5 bases). Germline-derived CDR1 and CDR2 are ENHRY and SYGVKD. Trimming left V 8 bases short and J 7 bases short, with 17 bases between. The CDR3 extends over 14 amino acids. CDR3 DNA: TGTGCCATCCAGAGTCCGGGGGACGGTGAAAAACTGTTTTTT. Protein: CAIQSPGDGEKLFF.

The chain's CDR3 is CASSYSLADLPQYF. CDR3 nucleotides: TGTGCCAGCAGTTACTCCCTAGCGGATCTTCCGCAGTACTTC. The chain carries TRBV6-5 and TRBJ2-7, with 7 bases matching TRBD2. After removal of 0 bases from V and 9 bases from J, the junction contained 8 bases not matched to a gene. CDR3 length: 14 residues. CDR1 and CDR2 from the germline V gene are MNHEY and SVGAGI.

This chain links TRBV23-1 with TRBJ2-1; 9 bases fit TRBD1. TRBV23-1 is an open reading frame, and its role is uncertain. This CDR3 comprises 16 residues. J lost 3 bases, V lost 3 bases, and 6 bases had no gene match. DNA for the CDR3: TGCGCCAGCAGTCATTCTCGACAGGGGGTCTACAATGAGCAGTTCTTC. It yields the protein CASSHSRQGVYNEQFF.

The V gene is TRBV18, the J gene TRBJ1-5; a possible D gene is TRBD1 (6 bases). The V end was cut by 3 bases, the J end by 3 bases, with 12 bases between. Germline V gene data show CDR1 as KGHSH and CDR2 as LQKENI. The CDR3 spans 15 residues. The CDR3 reads CASSPAGQNNQPQHF. The CDR3 DNA reads as TGTGCCAGCTCACCTGCTGGACAGAACAATCAGCCCCAGCATTTT.

V gene TRBV7-3 combines with J gene TRBJ2-7; TRBD2 matches at 7 bases. Trimming took 5 bases from V and 4 from J; bases not matched to a gene: 11. CDR3 length equals 15 residues. Looked up from germline, CDR1 is SGHTA and CDR2 is FQGTGA. The CDR3: CASSPRGGSGYEQYF. CDR3 coding DNA: TGTGCCAGCAGCCCTCGCGGCGGGAGCGGGTACGAGCAGTACTTC.

V gene TRBV28 combines with J gene TRBJ2-5, with D possibly matching TRBD1 (6 bases). The J call is in doubt because the DNA end fits TRBJ2-7 better. In germline, CDR1 is MDHEN, CDR2 SYDVKM. There are 11 residues in the CDR3. The CDR3 spells CASKDSHEQYF. CDR3 coding DNA: TGTGCCAGCAAGGACAGCCACGAGCAGTACTTC.

The chain combines TRBV9 with TRBJ2-2, with TRBD1 identical over 11 bases. The germline gives CDR1 SGDLS, CDR2 YYNGEE. V gave up 6 bases and J gave up 6 bases; unmatched junction bases: 7. The CDR3 totals 15 residues. Here the CDR3 reads CASNLGTGGPGELFF. The CDR3 DNA is TGTGCCAGCAACCTGGGGACAGGGGGGCCCGGGGAGCTGTTTTTT.

This clone was detected only once. The rearrangement uses TRBV9 and TRBJ2-2; 8 bases are a match to TRBD2. Germline trimming cut 0 bases from V and 1 base from J; bases unmatched to any gene: 8. This CDR3 spans 18 amino acids. Germline lookup yields CDR1 SGDLS and CDR2 YYNGEE. CDR3: CASSVATAGGLNTGELFF. CDR3 DNA sequence: TGTGCCAGCAGCGTAGCTACTGCGGGAGGATTGAACACCGGGGAGCTGTTTTTT.

This clone was recorded once. The chain joins TRBV7-3 to TRBJ2-1, with D perhaps matching TRBD2 (6 bases). This CDR3 contains 16 residues. V was shortened by 5 bases and J by 3 bases, with 17 bases between the two germline ends. Germline CDR1 is SGHTA and CDR2 is FQGTGA. CDR3 coding DNA: TGTGCCAGCAGCCCCTTGGAGGGAGGAGGCTACAATGAGCAGTTCTTC. Translated: CASSPLEGGGYNEQFF.

The rearrangement uses TRBV7-9 and TRBJ2-7; maybe TRBD2 (6 bases). V dropped 5 bases and J dropped 3 bases, with 11 bases sitting between them. This CDR3 comprises 13 residues. Germline CDR1 reads SEHNR; CDR2 reads FQNEAQ (reference sequence). CDR3 residues: CASSTGSSYEQYF. The CDR3 region has the DNA TGTGCCAGCAGCACCGGGAGTAGCTACGAGCAGTACTTC.

V usage is TRBV5-1 and J usage is TRBJ1-2; TRBD1 might be the D (6 bases). Trimming removed 3 bases at V and 3 bases at J, with 9 bases between. CDR3 length equals 13 residues. CDR1 is SGHRS and CDR2 is YFSETQ in the germline V gene. CDR3: CASSYSGDYGYTF. CDR3 in DNA: TGCGCCAGCAGCTATTCAGGGGACTATGGCTACACCTTC.

This chain joins TRBV7-2 and TRBJ2-3; weak D call: TRBD2 (5 bases). This CDR3 is 14 amino acids long. The V gene lost 7 bases and the J gene lost 1 base, with 12 bases spanning the gap. In germline, CDR1 is SGHTA, CDR2 FQGNSA. The CDR3 loop reads CASTRSGRTDTQYF. The CDR3 DNA reads as TGTGCCAGCACCCGGAGCGGCCGCACAGATACGCAGTATTTT.

The chain couples TRBV6-4 to TRBJ1-5, with D hard to call. The CDR3 is 14 amino acids. Per germline, CDR1 MRHNA and CDR2 SNTAGT. The germline V and J ends were trimmed by 6 bases and 0 bases, with 9 bases remaining between them. The CDR3 DNA follows: TGTGCCAGCAGGACACCTTATAGCAATCAGCCCCAGCATTTT. It yields the protein CASRTPYSNQPQHF.

The gene calls are TRBV5-1 and TRBJ2-7; possible D gene TRBD1, 6 bases. Germline-derived CDR1 and CDR2 are SGHRS and YFSETQ. Between the trimmed V and J ends, which lost 3 bases and 7 bases, there was a span of 17 bases. The CDR3 runs to 14 residues. In DNA, the CDR3 is TGCGCCAGCAGCTCCGGACAGAGAAGAGAGGAGCAGTACTTC. Its translation: CASSSGQRREEQYF.

Concerning this clone: In the same sample, other DNA sequences code for this CDR3. The chain couples TRBV28 to TRBJ2-3; perhaps TRBD2 as D (5 bases). With 4 bases removed from V and 1 base from J, the gap between germline ends came to 6 bases. This CDR3 is 13 amino acids long. Germline V gene lookup returns CDR1 MDHEN and CDR2 SYDVKM. The CDR3 reads CASSWRGTDTQYF. The CDR3 nucleotides are TGTGCCAGCAGTTGGCGGGGCACAGATACGCAGTATTTT.

J is TRBJ2-7 and V is TRBV18, with 7 bases matching TRBD2. There are 14 residues in the CDR3. Germline lookup yields CDR1 KGHSH and CDR2 LQKENI. V was pared by 3 bases and J by 5 bases, with 7 bases of the junction left unmatched. The CDR3 is CASSPRSGTHEQYF. The CDR3 bases are TGTGCCAGCTCACCGAGAAGCGGGACCCACGAGCAGTACTTC. Full variable domain (rest looked up from reference TRBV18 and TRBJ2-7): NAGVMQNPRHLVRRRGQEARLRCSPMKGHSHVYWYRQLPEEGLKFMVYLQKENIIDESGMPKERFSAEFPKEGPSILRIQQVVRGDSAAYFCASSPRSGTHEQYFGPGTRLTVT.

The rearrangement joins TRBV6-5 to TRBJ2-3; TRBD2 matches at 12 bases. With V trimmed by 4 bases and J by 6 bases, 8 bases remained unmatched. Germline CDR1 and CDR2: MNHEY and SVGAGI. CDR3 length: 16 residues. Here the CDR3 DNA reads TGTGCCAGCAGTTGGCTGACTAGCGGGAGCTTCGATACGCAGTATTTT. Protein product: CASSWLTSGSFDTQYF.